This passage covers 7 T cell receptor beta chains from one sample sequenced in a study of post-analysis software for immune sequencing data. Study-level points and caveats: Several TRBV segments, TRBV5-6, TRBV5-1 and TRBV20-1 among them, were found more frequent in patients than controls.

Libraries were made from TCR beta cDNA, and they carried unique molecular identifiers. In TCRdb, the PCR reads were re-called with MiXCR into one record per CDR3 protein. The table has hundreds of thousands of distinct CDR3 sequences, under 55% seen once. Which antigens these TCRs recognize remains unknown. The sequencing input was blood. These receptors originate from a girl between 10 and 17 years old with multiple sclerosis.

V gene TRBV5-1 combines with J gene TRBJ2-1; possible D gene TRBD2, 6 bases. CDR1 and CDR2 from the germline V gene are SGHRS and YFSETQ. V lost 0 bases to trimming and J lost 10 bases, with 14 bases between them. The CDR3 totals 14 residues. Here the CDR3 DNA reads TGCGCCAGCAGCTTGGCCGGGCGGGGATTAGAGCAGTTCTTC. It is translated as CASSLAGRGLEQFF.

The chain is built from TRBV5-1 and TRBJ1-2, with 8 bases matching TRBD1. J was trimmed by 5 bases and V by 4 bases; bases with no gene match: 10. Looked up from germline, CDR1 is SGHRS and CDR2 is YFSETQ. This CDR3 region has 15 residues. The CDR3 DNA reads as TGCGCCAGCAGCGGCAACAGGGGGGGTGCTTATGGCTACACCTTC. Protein: CASSGNRGGAYGYTF. Drawing the rest from reference TRBV5-1 and TRBJ1-2, the complete variable domain is KAGVTQTPRYLIKTRGQQVTLSCSPISGHRSVSWYQQTPGQGLQFLFEYFSETQRNKGNFPGRFSGRQFSNSRSEMNVSTLELGDSALYLCASSGNRGGAYGYTFGSGTRLTVV.

J is TRBJ2-3 and V is TRBV27, with no clear D. V lost 2 bases and J 4 bases, leaving 10 bases between the germline ends. The CDR3 consists of 14 residues. Germline values: CDR1 MNHEY, CDR2 SMNVEV (reference sequence). The CDR3: CASSLSHSADTQYF. CDR3 sequence (DNA): TGTGCCAGCAGTTTAAGCCATTCCGCAGATACGCAGTATTTT.

This chain uses TRBV28 with TRBJ1-1, with TRBD1 as a possible D gene (5 bases). This CDR3 is 15 amino acids long. Germline V lookup: CDR1 MDHEN, CDR2 SYDVKM. V gave up 2 bases and J gave up 4 bases, with 14 bases separating them. Here the CDR3 reads CASSLPRGSGTEAFF. The CDR3 nucleotides are TGTGCCAGCAGTTTACCGAGGGGTTCAGGCACTGAAGCTTTCTTT.

This clonotype showed up just a few times. The J gene is TRBJ2-7, the V gene TRBV11-2, with 8 bases identical to TRBD2. The V and J ends lost 7 bases and 2 bases, in that order; junction bases with no gene match: 10. The V gene's germline CDR1 is SGHAT and CDR2 FQNNGV. The CDR3 has 15 amino acids. CDR3 residues: CASIFTTGGPYEQYF. CDR3 DNA sequence: TGTGCCAGCATATTTACCACGGGAGGGCCCTACGAGCAGTACTTC.

This clonotype was seen a few times. V gene TRBV28 combines with J gene TRBJ2-1; TRBD2 is a possible D gene (6 bases). The germline CDR1 and CDR2 sequences are MDHEN and SYDVKM. This CDR3 comprises 13 residues. The ends were cut back, 8 bases at V and 6 bases at J, with 14 bases in the middle. Here the CDR3 DNA reads TGTGCCAGCGCCCGGGAGCGAGGCAATGAGCAGTTCTTC. It translates to CASARERGNEQFF. Together with reference TRBV28 and TRBJ2-1, the CDR3 gives the full variable domain: DVKVTQSSRYLVKRTGEKVFLECVQDMDHENMFWYRQDPGLGLRLIYFSYDVKMKEKGDIPEGYSVSREKKERFSLILESASTNQTSMYLCASARERGNEQFFGPGTRLTVL.

The chain employs TRBV3-1 and TRBJ1-1; D perhaps matches TRBD1 (6 bases). The CDR3 contains 14 residues. The germline V gene has CDR1 LGHDT and CDR2 YNNKEL (reference sequence). Trimming cost V 1 base and J 4 bases, with 10 bases left between them. CDR3 coding DNA: TGTGCCAGCAGCCAAGGACAGGTCGGCACTGAAGCTTTCTTT. It is translated as CASSQGQVGTEAFF.